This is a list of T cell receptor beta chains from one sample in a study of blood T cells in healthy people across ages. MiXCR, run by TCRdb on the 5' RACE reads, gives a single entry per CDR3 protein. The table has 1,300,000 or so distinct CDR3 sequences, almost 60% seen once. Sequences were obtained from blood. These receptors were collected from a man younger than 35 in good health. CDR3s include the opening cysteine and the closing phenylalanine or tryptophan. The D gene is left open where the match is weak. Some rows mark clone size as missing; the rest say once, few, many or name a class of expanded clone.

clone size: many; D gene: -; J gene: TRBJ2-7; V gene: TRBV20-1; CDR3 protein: CSARDNYEQYF; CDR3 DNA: TGCAGTGCTAGAGACAACTACGAGCAGTACTTC
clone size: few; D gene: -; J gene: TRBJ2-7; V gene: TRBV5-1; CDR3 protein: CASSRTSVNNEQYF; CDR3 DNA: TGCGCCAGCAGCCGGACGTCCGTGAACAACGAGCAGTACTTC
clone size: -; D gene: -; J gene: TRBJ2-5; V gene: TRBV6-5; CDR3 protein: CAGSYSNGGPETQYF; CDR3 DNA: TGTGCCGGCAGTTACTCGAATGGGGGGCCAGAGACCCAGTACTTC
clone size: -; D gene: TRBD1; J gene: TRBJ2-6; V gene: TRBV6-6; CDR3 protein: CASSYLGQGPRVLTF; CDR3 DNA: TGTGCCAGCAGTTATCTGGGACAGGGACCCCGAGTCCTGACTTTC
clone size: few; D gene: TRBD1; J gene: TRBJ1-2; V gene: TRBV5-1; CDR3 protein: CASSSHSTGTDYGYTF; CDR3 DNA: TGCGCCAGCAGCTCCCATTCCACCGGGACAGACTATGGCTACACCTTC
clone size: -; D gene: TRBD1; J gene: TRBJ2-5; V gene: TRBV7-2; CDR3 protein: CASSWTGRRETQYF; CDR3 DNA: TGTGCCAGCAGCTGGACAGGGCGACGGGAGACCCAGTACTTC
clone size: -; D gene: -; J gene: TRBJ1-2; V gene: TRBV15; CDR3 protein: CATSSGRLPYRYTF; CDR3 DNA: TGTGCCACCAGCAGCGGGAGACTGCCTTATCGCTACACCTTC
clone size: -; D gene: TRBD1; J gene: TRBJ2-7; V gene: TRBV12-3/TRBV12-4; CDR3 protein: CASSPEVGTGGYEQYF; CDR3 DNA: TGTGCCAGCAGCCCCGAGGTAGGGACAGGGGGCTACGAGCAGTACTTC
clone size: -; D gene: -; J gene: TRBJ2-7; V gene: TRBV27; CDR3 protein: CASTTLGSYEQYF; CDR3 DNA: TGTGCCAGCACCACTCTGGGGTCCTACGAGCAGTACTTC
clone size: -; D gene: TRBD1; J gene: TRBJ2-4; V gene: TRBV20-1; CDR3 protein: CSARVDPGQAGNIQYF; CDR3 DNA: TGCAGTGCTAGAGTGGACCCGGGACAGGCCGGAAACATTCAGTACTTC
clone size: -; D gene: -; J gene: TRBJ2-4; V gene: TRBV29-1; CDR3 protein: CSVRLRAKNIQYF; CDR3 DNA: TGCAGCGTAAGACTCCGAGCCAAAAACATTCAGTACTTC
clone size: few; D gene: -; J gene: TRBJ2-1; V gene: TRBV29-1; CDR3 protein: CSVEDGSYNEQFF; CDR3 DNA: TGCAGCGTTGAAGATGGGAGCTACAATGAGCAGTTCTTC
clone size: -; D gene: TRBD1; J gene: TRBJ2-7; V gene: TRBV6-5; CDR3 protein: CASSAERDRDYEQYF; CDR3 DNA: TGTGCCAGCAGCGCGGAGCGGGACAGGGACTACGAGCAGTACTTC
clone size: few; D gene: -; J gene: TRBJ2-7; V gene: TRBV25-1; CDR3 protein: CASSIAYEQYF; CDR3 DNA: TGTGCCAGCAGTATAGCATACGAGCAGTACTTC
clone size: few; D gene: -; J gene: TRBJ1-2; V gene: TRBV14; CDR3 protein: CASSLKSTVPGYTF; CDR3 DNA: TGTGCCAGCAGCCTTAAATCGACAGTCCCAGGCTACACCTTC
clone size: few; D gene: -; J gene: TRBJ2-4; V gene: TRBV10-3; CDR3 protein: CAISDPGTRVENIQYF; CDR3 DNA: TGTGCCATCAGTGACCCCGGGACACGGGTAGAAAACATTCAGTACTTC
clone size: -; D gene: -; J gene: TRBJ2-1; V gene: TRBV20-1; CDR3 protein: CSASAWGAYNEQFF; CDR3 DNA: TGCAGTGCTAGCGCCTGGGGAGCTTACAATGAGCAGTTCTTC
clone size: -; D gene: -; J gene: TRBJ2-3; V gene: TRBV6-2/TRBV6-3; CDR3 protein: CASSYSSNADTQYF; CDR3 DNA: TGTGCCAGCAGTTACTCGAGTAACGCAGATACGCAGTATTTT
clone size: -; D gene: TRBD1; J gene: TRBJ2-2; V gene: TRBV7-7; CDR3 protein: CASSLSGGETGELFF; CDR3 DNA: TGTGCCAGCAGCTTATCAGGGGGAGAAACCGGGGAGCTGTTTTTT
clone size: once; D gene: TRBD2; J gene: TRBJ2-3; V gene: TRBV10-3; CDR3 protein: CAISETESGTSGPSTDTQYF; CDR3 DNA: TGTGCCATCAGTGAGACGGAATCCGGGACTAGCGGTCCTAGCACAGATACGCAGTATTTT
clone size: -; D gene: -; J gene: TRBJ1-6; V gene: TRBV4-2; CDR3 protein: CSSSQGGGRPLHF; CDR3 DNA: TGTTCCAGCAGCCAAGGGGGGGGGCGACCCCTCCACTTT
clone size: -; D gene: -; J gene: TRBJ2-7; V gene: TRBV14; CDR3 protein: CASSQHGYEQYF; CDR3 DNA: TGTGCCAGCAGCCAACATGGTTACGAGCAGTACTTC
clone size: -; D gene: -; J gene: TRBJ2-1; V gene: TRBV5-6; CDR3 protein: CASSLDRGNSYNEQFF; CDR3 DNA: TGTGCCAGCAGCTTGGACCGGGGTAATAGTTACAATGAGCAGTTCTTC
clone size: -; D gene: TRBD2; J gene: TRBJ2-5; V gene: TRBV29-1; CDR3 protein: CSVEEGRVGETQYF; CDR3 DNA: TGCAGCGTTGAAGAGGGGAGGGTCGGGGAGACCCAGTACTTC
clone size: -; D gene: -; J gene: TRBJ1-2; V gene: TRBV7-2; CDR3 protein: CASSRAVGGDYGYTF; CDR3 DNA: TGTGCCAGCAGCCGGGCAGTCGGAGGCGACTATGGCTACACCTTC
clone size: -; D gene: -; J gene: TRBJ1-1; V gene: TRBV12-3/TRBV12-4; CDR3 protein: CASTPVGRNTEAFF; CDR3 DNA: TGTGCCAGCACCCCCGTCGGCCGGAACACTGAAGCTTTCTTT
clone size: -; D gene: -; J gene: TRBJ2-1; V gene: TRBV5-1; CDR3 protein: CASRESYEQFF; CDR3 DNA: TGCGCCAGCAGGGAAAGCTATGAGCAGTTCTTC
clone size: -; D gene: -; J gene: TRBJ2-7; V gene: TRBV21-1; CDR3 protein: CASSGKSSYEQYF; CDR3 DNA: TGTGCCAGCAGCGGGAAATCCTCCTACGAGCAGTACTTC
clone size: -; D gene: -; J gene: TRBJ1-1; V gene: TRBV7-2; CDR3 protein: CASSRTLGTEAFF; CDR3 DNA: TGTGCCAGCAGCCGAACCCTCGGCACTGAAGCTTTCTTT
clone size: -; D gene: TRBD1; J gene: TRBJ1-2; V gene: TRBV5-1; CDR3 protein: CASSLLTGMAPDDGYGYTF; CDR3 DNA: TGCGCCAGCAGTTTGTTGACAGGGATGGCACCAGACGACGGTTATGGCTACACCTTC
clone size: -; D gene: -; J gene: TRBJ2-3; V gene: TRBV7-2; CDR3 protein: CASSLSLRTDTQYF; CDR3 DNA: TGTGCCAGCAGCTTATCACTGAGAACAGATACGCAGTATTTT
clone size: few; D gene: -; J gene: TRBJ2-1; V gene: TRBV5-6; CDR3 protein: CASSLSGRFHNEQFF; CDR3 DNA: TGTGCCAGCAGCTTGAGTGGAAGGTTTCACAATGAGCAGTTCTTC
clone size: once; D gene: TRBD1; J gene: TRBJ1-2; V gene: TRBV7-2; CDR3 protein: CASSPRQGLTIYTF; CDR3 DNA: TGTGCCAGCAGCCCGAGACAGGGGTTGACAATCTACACCTTC
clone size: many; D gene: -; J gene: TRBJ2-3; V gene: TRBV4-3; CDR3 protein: CASSQDTGPDTQYF; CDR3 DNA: TGCGCCAGCAGCCAAGACACAGGTCCAGATACGCAGTATTTT
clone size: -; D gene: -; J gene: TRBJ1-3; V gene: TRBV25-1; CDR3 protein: CASSGRGNTIYF; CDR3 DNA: TGTGCCAGCAGTGGCAGGGGAAACACCATATATTTT
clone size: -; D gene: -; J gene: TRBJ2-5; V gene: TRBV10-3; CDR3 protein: CAIRDPAKRDTETQYF; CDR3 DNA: TGTGCCATCAGGGACCCGGCGAAGCGGGACACCGAGACCCAGTACTTC
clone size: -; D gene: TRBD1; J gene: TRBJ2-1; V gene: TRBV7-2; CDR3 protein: CASSPDRGGHEQFF; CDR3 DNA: TGTGCCAGCAGCCCAGACAGGGGAGGCCATGAGCAGTTCTTC
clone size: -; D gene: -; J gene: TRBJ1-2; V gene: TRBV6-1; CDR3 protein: CASSEDEGSGYTF; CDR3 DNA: TGTGCCAGCAGTGAAGATGAAGGGAGTGGCTACACCTTC
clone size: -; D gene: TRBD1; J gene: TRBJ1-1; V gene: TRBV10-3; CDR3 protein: CAIREPQGATMNTEAFF; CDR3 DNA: TGTGCCATCAGGGAACCTCAGGGGGCCACGATGAACACTGAAGCTTTCTTT
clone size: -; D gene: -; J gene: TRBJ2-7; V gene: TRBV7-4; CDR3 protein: CASSSRLLWVYEQYF; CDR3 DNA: TGTGCCAGCAGCTCCCGTCTTCTTTGGGTCTACGAGCAGTACTTC
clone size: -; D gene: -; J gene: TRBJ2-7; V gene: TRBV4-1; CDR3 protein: CASSPVGGEQYF; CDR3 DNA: TGTGCCAGCAGCCCTGTGGGTGGAGAGCAGTACTTC
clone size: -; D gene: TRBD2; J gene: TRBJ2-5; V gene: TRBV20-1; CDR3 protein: CSAGRLAGVETQYF; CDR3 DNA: TGCAGTGCCGGTAGACTAGCGGGGGTTGAGACCCAGTACTTC
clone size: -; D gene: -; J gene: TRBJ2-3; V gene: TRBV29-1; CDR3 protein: CSAAGPNTDTQYF; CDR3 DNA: TGCAGCGCGGCGGGTCCCAACACAGATACGCAGTATTTT
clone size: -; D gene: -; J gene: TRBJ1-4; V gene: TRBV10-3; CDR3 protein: CAIMGEANEKLFF; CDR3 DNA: TGTGCCATCATGGGTGAAGCTAATGAAAAACTGTTTTTT
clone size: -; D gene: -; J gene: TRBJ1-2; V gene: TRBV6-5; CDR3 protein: CASSSPPANYGYTF; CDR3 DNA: TGTGCCAGCAGTTCCCCCCCTGCTAACTATGGCTACACCTTC
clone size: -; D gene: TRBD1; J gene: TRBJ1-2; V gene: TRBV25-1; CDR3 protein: CASRQGQGYTF; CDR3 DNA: TGTGCCAGCAGACAGGGGCAAGGCTACACCTTC
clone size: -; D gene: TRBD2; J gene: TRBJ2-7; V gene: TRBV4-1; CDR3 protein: CASSQAGTSGSLKQYF; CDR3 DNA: TGCGCCAGCAGCCAAGCCGGGACTAGCGGGAGTTTGAAGCAGTACTTC
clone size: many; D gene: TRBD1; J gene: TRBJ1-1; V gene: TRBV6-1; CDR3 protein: CASSEADRGTEAFF; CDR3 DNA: TGTGCCAGCAGTGAAGCAGACAGGGGCACTGAAGCTTTCTTT
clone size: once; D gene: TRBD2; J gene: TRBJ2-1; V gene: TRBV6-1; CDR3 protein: CASSGSTSEQFF; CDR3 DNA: TGTGCCAGCAGTGGATCGACTAGCGAGCAGTTCTTC
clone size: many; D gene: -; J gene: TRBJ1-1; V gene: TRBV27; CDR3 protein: CASSFTGTEAFF; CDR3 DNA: TGTGCCAGCAGTTTCACGGGGACTGAAGCTTTCTTT
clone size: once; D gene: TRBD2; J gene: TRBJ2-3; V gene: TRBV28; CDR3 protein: CASRPSGLGTDTQYF; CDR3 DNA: TGTGCCAGCAGACCATCGGGACTAGGCACAGATACGCAGTATTTT
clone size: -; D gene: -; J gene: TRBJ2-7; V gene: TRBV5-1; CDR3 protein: CARLIGTAGRNEQYF; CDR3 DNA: TGCGCCAGATTAATCGGGACCGCCGGCCGGAACGAGCAGTACTTC
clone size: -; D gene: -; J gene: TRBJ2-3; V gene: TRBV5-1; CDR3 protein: CASSKASRTGTQYF; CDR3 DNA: TGCGCCAGCAGCAAAGCTAGCCGCACAGGTACGCAGTATTTT